This T cell receptor beta chain is drawn from a study of CD8+ T cells in alopecia areata. The CDR3 runs to 13 residues. Per the germline V gene, CDR1 is SGHRS and CDR2 is YFSETQ. V was pared by 4 bases and J by 6 bases, with 14 bases between. Extracted from the samples, RNA was reverse transcribed into cDNA to serve as the sequencing template. Data came from immunoSEQ multiplex PCR; TCRdb stores just in-frame clones and leaves some out. The sample shows roughly 150,000 clones, 45% to 60% of them seen only once. The chain links TRBV5-1 to TRBJ2-7, with D unresolved. Here the sequenced sample was CD8+ T cells sorted from blood, taken at week 0. The sequence came from a human donor with alopecia areata. CDR3 DNA: TGCGCCAGCAGCCACGACTCAGGTGCCGAGCAGTACTTC. Its translation: CASSHDSGAEQYF.